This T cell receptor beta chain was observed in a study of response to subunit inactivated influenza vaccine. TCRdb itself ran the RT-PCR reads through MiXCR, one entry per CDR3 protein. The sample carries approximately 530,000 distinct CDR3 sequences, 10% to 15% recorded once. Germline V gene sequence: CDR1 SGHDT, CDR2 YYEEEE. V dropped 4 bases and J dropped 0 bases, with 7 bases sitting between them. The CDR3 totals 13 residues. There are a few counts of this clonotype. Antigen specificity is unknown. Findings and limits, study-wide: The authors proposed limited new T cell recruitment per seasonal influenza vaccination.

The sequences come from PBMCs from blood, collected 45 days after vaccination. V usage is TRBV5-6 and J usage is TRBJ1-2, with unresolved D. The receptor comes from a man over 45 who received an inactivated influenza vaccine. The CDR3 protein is CASSAAPNYGYTF. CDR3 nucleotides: TGTGCCAGCAGCGCCGCGCCTAACTATGGCTACACCTTC.